The rows below give T cell receptor beta chains drawn from one sample of a study of beta chain features in type 1 diabetes. The protocol was immunoSEQ multiplex PCR, while the TCRdb copy is restricted to in-frame clones and leaves out a portion. The table has fewer than 200,000 clones, approximately 10% seen once. The sequenced material came from central memory CD4+ T cells from blood. The source of these receptors is a man aged 30 to 39 with type 1 diabetes. Both conserved end residues are part of each CDR3. D genes are given only for firm matches. Rows give clone size only sometimes, using once, few, many, or a class for an expanded clone.

V	J	size	D	CDR3	DNA
TRBV10-3	TRBJ2-2	few	TRBD1	CAISVGQEITGELFF	TGTGCCATCAGCGTGGGACAGGAGATCACCGGGGAGCTGTTTTTT
TRBV5-1	TRBJ1-4	.	.	CASSLSGSGEKLFF	TGCGCCAGCAGCTTGTCGGGGTCTGGGGAAAAACTGTTTTTT
TRBV5-6	TRBJ2-1	few	.	CASSLETSEQFF	TGTGCCAGCAGCTTGGAAACTAGTGAGCAGTTCTTC
TRBV7-3	TRBJ2-7	few	TRBD2	CASSSTSGRDPSEQYF	TGTGCCAGCAGCTCGACTAGCGGGAGGGACCCCTCCGAGCAGTACTTC
TRBV14	TRBJ1-2	.	.	CASSQDFRPRGYGYTF	TGTGCCAGCAGCCAAGACTTTCGCCCTCGAGGCTATGGCTACACCTTC
TRBV6-1	TRBJ2-2	.	TRBD1	CASREGGAGTGELFF	TGTGCCAGCAGAGAAGGGGGCGCAGGCACCGGGGAGCTGTTTTTT
TRBV7-2	TRBJ2-5	few	TRBD2	CASSLDWTSGRETQYF	TGTGCCAGCAGCTTAGATTGGACTAGCGGGAGAGAGACCCAGTACTTC
TRBV6-5	TRBJ2-7	few	.	CASSRGKTDEQYF	TGTGCCAGCAGTAGGGGGAAAACGGACGAGCAGTACTTC
TRBV9	TRBJ2-3	once	TRBD2	CASSPRGPSGTTDTQYF	TGTGCCAGCAGCCCGAGGGGGCCTAGCGGGACCACAGATACGCAGTATTTT
TRBV29-1	TRBJ2-5	.	.	CSVGSSNQETQYF	TGCAGCGTTGGATCCAGTAACCAAGAGACCCAGTACTTC
TRBV18	TRBJ1-1	few	.	CASSLGQNTEAFF	TGTGCCAGCTCACTGGGGCAGAACACTGAAGCTTTCTTT
TRBV5-1	TRBJ2-6	few	.	CASSHSNSGANVLTF	TGCGCCAGCAGCCATTCTAATTCTGGGGCCAACGTCCTGACTTTC
TRBV7-2	TRBJ2-4	few	TRBD1	CASTTGTVKNIQYF	TGTGCCAGCACGACCGGGACAGTGAAAAACATTCAGTACTTC
TRBV7-9	TRBJ2-2	few	.	CASNGGPGTGELFF	TGTGCCAGCAACGGAGGGCCGGGTACCGGGGAGCTGTTTTTT
TRBV4-2	TRBJ2-1	.	TRBD2	CASSHPSGSSYNEQFF	TGTGCCAGCAGCCACCCTAGCGGGAGCTCCTACAATGAGCAGTTCTTC
TRBV9	TRBJ2-1	.	.	CASSKIRGSSYNEQFF	TGTGCCAGCAGCAAAATCCGGGGGAGCTCCTACAATGAGCAGTTCTTC
TRBV11-2	TRBJ2-1	few	.	CASSSGRGISYNEQFF	TGTGCCAGCAGCTCGGGGCGCGGGATCTCCTACAATGAGCAGTTCTTC
TRBV5-6	TRBJ2-7	.	.	CASSLRSEQYF	TGTGCCAGCAGCTTGCGGTCCGAGCAGTACTTC
TRBV29-1	TRBJ1-2	few	TRBD1	CSVVTIKTGCCGYTF	TGCAGCGTTGTCACTATCAAGACAGGGTGTTGTGGCTACACCTTC
TRBV6-6	TRBJ1-1	few	.	CASRRQTEAFF	TGTGCCAGCAGACGACAGACCGAAGCTTTCTTT
TRBV5-6	TRBJ2-7	few	TRBD2	CASSASQGLAESYEQYF	TGTGCCAGCAGCGCCTCTCAGGGACTAGCGGAGTCCTACGAGCAGTACTTC
TRBV18	TRBJ2-3	many	.	CASSPQTRADTQYF	TGTGCCAGCTCACCCCAGACCCGGGCAGATACGCAGTATTTT
TRBV2	TRBJ1-5	.	.	CASSGPGVNQPQHF	TGTGCCAGCAGTGGACCGGGGGTGAATCAGCCCCAGCATTTT
TRBV7-2	TRBJ2-3	.	.	CASSSYTGTDTQYF	TGTGCCAGCAGCTCTTATACAGGGACAGATACGCAGTATTTT
TRBV7-3	TRBJ2-1	.	TRBD2	CASSPRLAEDNEQFF	TGTGCCAGCAGCCCCAGGCTAGCGGAGGACAATGAGCAGTTCTTC
TRBV14	TRBJ2-4	.	.	CASSQRLRERLIAKNIQYF	TGTGCCAGCAGCCAACGTCTACGAGAGCGGCTTATAGCCAAAAACATTCAGTACTTC
TRBV6-1	TRBJ1-5	few	TRBD1	CASSGTGDQPQHF	TGTGCCAGCAGTGGGACAGGGGATCAGCCCCAGCATTTT
TRBV4-2	TRBJ2-1	few	TRBD2	CASSHFRTSGRASTYNEQFF	TGTGCCAGCAGCCATTTCAGGACTAGCGGGAGGGCCTCCACCTACAATGAGCAGTTCTTC
TRBV11-2	TRBJ2-7	few	TRBD2	CASSLTSGSSYEQYF	TGTGCCAGCAGCCTGACTAGCGGGAGCTCCTACGAGCAGTACTTC